The 22 T cell receptor beta chains reported below all come from one sample, sequenced in a study of metastatic and nonmetastatic thyroid tumors. Not a single patient had been given any form of treatment at any point before undergoing thyroid surgery. TCRdb re-analyzed the PCR reads using MiXCR. Of around 17,000 clones in the sample, about 25% were seen once. The source material was adjacent normal tissue. All receptors come from a female donor with papillary thyroid cancer or a benign thyroid nodule (not recorded which). Some clones in this sample may be carry-over from other donors' samples.

This clone ranks as medium-sized (0.01 to 0.1%). This chain joins TRBV19 and TRBJ2-3, with TRBD2 matching 8 bases. The germline V gene encodes CDR1 LNHDA and CDR2 SQIVND (reference sequence). This CDR3 has 17 residues. The J segment lost 4 bases and the V segment lost 4 bases, leaving 13 bases of the junction unmatched. CDR3 DNA sequence: TGTGCCAGTAGTACACTCCCGGGACTAGGTCATTCAGATACGCAGTATTTT. As protein: CASSTLPGLGHSDTQYF.

The V and J genes are TRBV11-2 and TRBJ2-7, with D perhaps matching TRBD2 (5 bases). The CDR3 loop spans 14 amino acids. V shed 1 base and J shed 4 bases, with 11 bases lying between them. Germline V gene lookup returns CDR1 SGHAT and CDR2 FQNNGV. This chain's CDR3 is CASSLAGLAYEQYV. The CDR3 DNA sequence: TGTGCCAGCAGCTTAGCGGGATTAGCTTACGAGCAGTACGTC.

There are a few counts of this clone. The chain is built from TRBV24-1 and TRBJ1-2; TRBD1 agrees at 10 bases. The germline gives CDR1 KGHDR, CDR2 SFDVKD. J lost 2 bases, V lost 7 bases, and 3 bases had no gene match. The CDR3 runs to 14 residues. The CDR3 is CATRGTGENYGYTF. CDR3 coding DNA: TGTGCCACCAGGGGGACAGGGGAAAACTATGGCTACACCTTC.

This chain uses TRBV4-3 with TRBJ1-4; D possibly corresponds to TRBD1 (5 bases). Germline V gene data show CDR1 as LGHNA and CDR2 as YSLEER. The length of the CDR3 is 17 residues. Trimming cost V 0 bases and J 0 bases, with 11 bases left between them. The CDR3 coding sequence is TGCGCCAGCAGCCAAGAATTGTCGACAGCAACTAATGAAAAACTGTTTTTT. This sequence encodes CASSQELSTATNEKLFF.

This clone was detected a few times. The rearrangement links TRBV20-1 to TRBJ2-7, with 8 bases lining up with TRBD1. This CDR3 has 16 amino acids. V was clipped by 1 base and J by 0 bases; unmatched bases: 8. CDR1 DFQATT and CDR2 SNEGSKA come from the germline V gene (reference sequence). This chain's CDR3 is CSARAPGQDFSYEQYF. The CDR3 coding sequence is TGCAGTGCTAGAGCACCGGGACAGGACTTCTCCTACGAGCAGTACTTC.

The table lists this clone with many counts. V and J are TRBV6-1 and TRBJ2-7, with D possibly being TRBD1 (5 bases). In germline, CDR1 is MNHNS, CDR2 SASEGT. The CDR3 spans 13 residues. Trimming stripped 3 bases from V and 2 bases from J, with 8 bases between. The CDR3: CASSEAGPYEQYF. The CDR3 DNA sequence: TGTGCCAGCAGTGAGGCAGGGCCCTACGAGCAGTACTTC.

This chain links TRBV5-1 with TRBJ2-3; TRBD2 might be the D (5 bases). Germline CDR1 is SGHRS and CDR2 is YFSETQ. The CDR3 length is 16 residues. The V and J ends lost 0 bases and 4 bases respectively, with 15 bases between them. CDR3 amino acids: CASSLVQSGFADTQYF. The CDR3 DNA follows: TGCGCCAGCAGCTTGGTTCAGTCGGGGTTCGCAGATACGCAGTATTTT.

This clone was observed a handful of times. The chain recombines TRBV9 with TRBJ2-7; TRBD2 matches at 8 bases. This CDR3 has 14 residues. The J segment lost 2 bases and the V segment lost 1 base, leaving 2 bases of the junction unmatched. The V gene's germline CDR1 is SGDLS and CDR2 YYNGEE. The CDR3 is CASSVTSGTYEQYF. As DNA, the CDR3 is TGTGCCAGCAGCGTAACTAGCGGAACCTACGAGCAGTACTTC.

By proportion, this clone is medium-sized. V and J are TRBV20-1 and TRBJ1-1; D is uncertain. The CDR3 has 11 residues. V dropped 6 bases and J dropped 3 bases, with 8 bases sitting between them. The germline CDR1 and CDR2 sequences are DFQATT and SNEGSKA (reference sequence). CDR3 sequence: CSALSDTEAFF. The DNA of the CDR3 is TGCAGTGCCCTCAGCGACACTGAAGCTTTCTTT.

This chain uses TRBV20-1 with TRBJ2-1; 13 bases line up with TRBD2. J lost 4 bases, V lost 6 bases, and 12 bases had no gene match. The germline V gene has CDR1 DFQATT and CDR2 SNEGSKA (reference sequence). The CDR3 has 17 residues. CDR3 in amino acids: CSAPKAGTSGIYNEQFF. The DNA for the CDR3 is TGCAGTGCGCCAAAGGCGGGGACTAGCGGGATTTACAATGAGCAGTTCTTC.

The V gene is TRBV5-1, the J gene TRBJ2-2; 11 bases line up with TRBD2. Trimming took 3 bases from V and 4 from J; bases not matched to a gene: 5. The CDR3 consists of 16 residues. Germline-derived CDR1 and CDR2 are SGHRS and YFSETQ. CDR3 protein: CASSSGTSGITGELFF. DNA of the CDR3: TGCGCCAGCAGCTCCGGGACTAGCGGAATCACCGGGGAGCTGTTTTTT.

This clone was picked up a small number of times. The chain employs TRBV5-5 and TRBJ2-1; TRBD2 matches 11 bases. Looked up from germline, CDR1 is SGHKS and CDR2 is YYEKEE (reference sequence). V lost 3 bases, J lost 6 bases, and 8 bases stayed unmatched. The CDR3 is made up of 16 amino acids. CDR3 amino acids: CASSYDLAGGINEQFF. The CDR3 nucleotides read TGTGCCAGCAGCTACGACTTAGCGGGAGGGATCAATGAGCAGTTCTTC.

This clone was detected a few times. This sequence joins TRBV7-9 and TRBJ2-7; 8 bases map to TRBD1. The CDR3 is 14 residues long. Germline trimming cut 5 bases from V and 2 bases from J; bases unmatched to any gene: 5. CDR1 SEHNR and CDR2 FQNEAQ come from the germline V gene (reference sequence). CDR3 in DNA: TGTGCCAGCAGCCCGGGACAGGACGCCTACGAGCAGTACTTC. Translated: CASSPGQDAYEQYF.

This clone was seen a few times. The J gene is TRBJ2-2, the V gene TRBV6-2 or TRBV6-3, with D possibly matching TRBD1 (5 bases). This CDR3 has 15 amino acids. V was pared by 0 bases and J by 3 bases, with 8 bases between. Looked up from germline, CDR1 is MNHEY and CDR2 is SVGEGT. This CDR3 reads CASSYSAGYTGELFF. CDR3 DNA: TGTGCCAGCAGTTACTCGGCAGGGTACACCGGGGAGCTGTTTTTT.

The chain recombines TRBV27 with TRBJ1-2; 8 bases match TRBD1. CDR1 is MNHEY, CDR2 SMNVEV, per germline (reference sequence). Germline trimming cut 6 bases from V and 6 bases from J; bases unmatched to any gene: 6. The CDR3 consists of 13 residues. CDR3 loop: CASSSKTGDGYTF. CDR3 nucleotide sequence: TGTGCCAGCAGCTCCAAGACAGGGGATGGCTACACCTTC.

In this sample, this clone is medium-sized. The chain links TRBV12-3 or TRBV12-4 to TRBJ1-2; D is ambiguous. The CDR3 runs 15 residues. Between the trimmed V and J ends, which lost 0 bases and 7 bases, there was a span of 15 bases. CDR3 DNA: TGTGCCAGCAGTTTAGCGGCAGAATCAGGCAGTGGCTACACCTTC. It codes for CASSLAAESGSGYTF.

This clone was seen more than once but under ten times. The chain has TRBV5-1 and TRBJ1-2; TRBD1 might be the D (5 bases). V lost 4 bases to trimming and J lost 4 bases, with 17 bases between them. The CDR3 is 15 amino acids. Germline CDR1 reads SGHRS; CDR2 reads YFSETQ. This CDR3 reads CASSPPGFGGYGYTF. The CDR3 nucleotides read TGCGCCAGCAGCCCTCCGGGGTTCGGGGGCTATGGCTACACCTTC.

In this sample, this clone is medium-sized. This chain uses TRBV7-9 with TRBJ2-1, with D possibly matching TRBD2 (7 bases). The CDR3 loop spans 14 amino acids. CDR1 and CDR2 (germline): SEHNR, FQNEAQ (reference sequence). V shed 8 bases and J shed 7 bases, with 18 bases lying between them. CDR3 sequence reads: CASVGGGEGNEQFF. For the CDR3, the DNA is TGTGCCAGCGTTGGAGGGGGGGAGGGGAATGAGCAGTTCTTC. Complete variable domain (other parts from reference TRBV7-9 and TRBJ2-1): DTGVSQNPRHKITKRGQNVTFRCDPISEHNRLYWYRQTLGQGPEFLTYFQNEAQLEKSRLLSDRFSAERPKGSFSTLEIQRTEQGDSAMYLCASVGGGEGNEQFFGPGTRLTVL.

J is TRBJ2-7 and V is TRBV6-1; 9 bases are a match to TRBD1. CDR1 and CDR2 (germline): MNHNS, SASEGT. This CDR3 contains 16 residues. The CDR3 here is CAAHGNRGRNLLEQYF. The CDR3 DNA is TGTGCGGCGCATGGGAACAGGGGGCGCAACTTGCTCGAGCAGTACTTC.

This chain joins TRBV6-4 and TRBJ2-1; 11 bases are shared with TRBD1. V was clipped by 2 bases and J by 6 bases; unmatched bases: 0. Germline V gives CDR1 MRHNA, CDR2 SNTAGT. The CDR3 sequence is 14 residues long. This chain's CDR3 is CASSDGTGGNEQFF. Written as DNA, the CDR3 is TGTGCCAGCAGTGACGGGACAGGGGGCAATGAGCAGTTCTTC.

This clone counts as medium-sized (0.01 to 0.1%). This chain connects TRBV6-1 to TRBJ1-4, with no clear D. The CDR3 length is 14 residues. Germline CDR1 MNHNS, CDR2 SASEGT. V was shortened by 2 bases and J by 1 base, with 5 bases between the two germline ends. The CDR3 sequence: CASSEFITNEKLFF. The CDR3, as DNA: TGTGCCAGCAGTGAATTTATAACTAATGAAAAACTGTTTTTT.

This chain joins TRBV20-1 and TRBJ1-5, with D uncertain. V was cut by 6 bases and J by 0 bases, with 15 bases left in between. CDR3 size: 15 residues. Germline values: CDR1 DFQATT, CDR2 SNEGSKA (reference sequence). In nucleotides, the CDR3 is TGCAGTGCCACGCGGGGAAGTAATAGCAATCAGCCCCAGCATTTT. It encodes CSATRGSNSNQPQHF.